One and the same sample provided the 20 T cell receptor beta chains below, sequenced in a study of cytomegalovirus exposure and HLA in healthy donors. PCR employed 60 Vbeta and 13 Jbeta primers. Assay: immunoSEQ multiplex PCR; the TCRdb copy retains only in-frame clones and omits some. This sample yields 150,000 to 200,000 clones, of which roughly four fifths are seen a single time; 1.9% belongs to the top ten. The sample comprised PBMCs. These receptors were taken from a man aged 25 to 40 in good health and CMV-seronegative.

This clone appeared a few times. This sequence joins TRBV5-1 and TRBJ1-2; TRBD1 aligns across 8 bases. V lost 6 bases to trimming and J lost 8 bases; unmatched junction nucleotides: 9. CDR1 and CDR2 (germline): SGHRS, YFSETQ. This CDR3 is 13 amino acids long. For the CDR3, the DNA is TGCGCCAGCATCAAGGACAGGGCTGGGGGCTACACCTTC. Protein product: CASIKDRAGGYTF.

The chain has TRBV27 and TRBJ2-5, with D tentatively TRBD2 (6 bases). The J call could be wrong; TRBJ2-7 is a better fit for the DNA end. The CDR3 is 16 amino acids. The germline V gene has CDR1 MNHEY and CDR2 SMNVEV (reference sequence). The CDR3 region has the DNA TGTGCCAGCAGTTCCATTACGGGACTCTACTCCTACGAGCAGTACTTC. This codes for CASSSITGLYSYEQYF.

V and J are TRBV27 and TRBJ2-4; TRBD1 is a possible D gene (6 bases). This CDR3 has 13 amino acids. Germline CDR1 MNHEY, CDR2 SMNVEV (reference sequence). Trimming cost V 6 bases and J 7 bases, with 13 bases left between them. The CDR3 sequence: CASRQMQGNIQYF. In DNA form, the CDR3 reads TGTGCCAGCAGACAAATGCAGGGGAACATTCAGTACTTC.

This clone has a handful of counts. The chain is built from TRBV11-2 and TRBJ2-1, with D perhaps TRBD1 (6 bases). This CDR3 is 14 amino acids long. Deletions cut 0 bases from V and 9 bases from J, with 12 bases between. The germline gives CDR1 SGHAT, CDR2 FQNNGV. In DNA, the CDR3 is TGTGCCAGCAGCTTAGAGTCTAGCAGGGGTGAGCAGTTCTTC. Its protein product is CASSLESSRGEQFF.

The chain combines TRBV18 with TRBJ2-3; D perhaps matches TRBD1 (5 bases). The length of the CDR3 is 16 residues. Germline CDR1 is KGHSH and CDR2 is LQKENI. V lost 4 bases to trimming and J lost 2 bases, with 16 bases between them. For the CDR3, the DNA is TGTGCCAGCTCACTTAGGGGTTCCCTTACCACAGATACGCAGTATTTT. As protein: CASSLRGSLTTDTQYF.

The chain has TRBV7-9 and TRBJ1-2; 7 positions agree with TRBD1. CDR1 and CDR2 (germline): SEHNR, FQNEAQ (reference sequence). There are 14 residues in the CDR3. Trimming took 5 bases from V and 4 from J; bases not matched to a gene: 7. The DNA of the CDR3 is TGTGCCAGCAGCCGCGGGACAGCCTTCTATGGCTACACCTTC. Encoded protein: CASSRGTAFYGYTF.

This clone has only a few counts. V gene TRBV6-5 combines with J gene TRBJ1-4; a possible D gene is TRBD1 (6 bases). Trimming removed 5 bases at V and 4 bases at J, with 11 bases between. Germline V CDR1 and CDR2: MNHEY, SVGAGI. This CDR3 spans 14 amino acids. In DNA, the CDR3 is TGTGCCAGCAGTAAGGGGGTGGATAATGAAAAACTGTTTTTT. Translating gives CASSKGVDNEKLFF.

This clone appeared a few times. The rearrangement links TRBV2 to TRBJ2-1; 8 bases line up with TRBD2. Germline V lookup: CDR1 SNHLY, CDR2 FYNNEI. The CDR3 is 13 residues long. Losses at the gene ends were 8 bases for V and 9 bases for J; bases not matched to a gene: 9. The CDR3 is CASGERERGEQFF. CDR3 nucleotides: TGTGCCAGCGGGGAGCGGGAGAGGGGTGAGCAGTTCTTC.

The chain joins TRBV29-1 to TRBJ2-7; D possibly corresponds to TRBD1 (6 bases). This CDR3 region has 10 residues. The germline CDR1 and CDR2 sequences are SQVTM and ANQGSEA. With 6 bases removed from V and 5 bases from J, the gap between germline ends came to 8 bases. The CDR3 spells CSVWDNEQYF. The CDR3 DNA is TGCAGCGTCTGGGACAACGAGCAGTACTTC.

This clone was seen only once. The rearrangement uses TRBV2 and TRBJ2-1; TRBD1 might be the D (6 bases). This CDR3 is 16 amino acids long. Trimming left V 2 bases short and J 0 bases short, with 11 bases between. The germline CDR1 and CDR2 sequences are SNHLY and FYNNEI. Here the CDR3 DNA reads TGTGCCAGCAGTGAAAGGGGGACGAGCTCCTACAATGAGCAGTTCTTC. Translation: CASSERGTSSYNEQFF.

As DNA, the CDR3 is TGTGCAAGTCGCTCAAACAGGGGGGGGGAGCAGTACTTC. This sequence encodes CASRSNRGGEQYF. The V and J genes are TRBV12-2 and TRBJ2-7; the table's D call, TRBD1, has no DNA check behind it. TRBV12-2 is shown as a pseudogene. The CDR3 extends over 13 amino acids.

V and J are TRBV7-2 and TRBJ2-3; 9 nucleotides match TRBD2. CDR1 and CDR2 (germline): SGHTA, FQGNSA. V shed 1 base, J shed 2 bases, and the junction held 7 bases outside the gene matches. This CDR3 contains 17 residues. In DNA form, the CDR3 reads TGTGCCAGCAGCTTAGAAGTGGCTAGCGGGGACACAGATACGCAGTATTTT. Amino acids: CASSLEVASGDTDTQYF.

The chain uses TRBV19 and TRBJ1-5; possibly TRBD1 for D (6 bases). This CDR3 has 14 residues. CDR1 and CDR2 from the germline V gene are LNHDA and SQIVND (reference sequence). Trimming took off 4 bases at V and 5 bases at J, with 12 bases between the two ends. The CDR3 DNA sequence: TGTGCCAGTAGTACGTCAGGGGCCTATCAGCCCCAGCATTTT. It encodes CASSTSGAYQPQHF.

This rearrangement joins TRBV19 to TRBJ1-5; D unclear. Germline values: CDR1 LNHDA, CDR2 SQIVND (reference sequence). Between the trimmed V and J ends, which lost 2 bases and 3 bases, there was a span of 11 bases. The CDR3 extends over 15 amino acids. CDR3 DNA sequence: TGTGCCAGTAGTATATTACATCGATTCAATCAGCCCCAGCATTTT. Protein sequence: CASSILHRFNQPQHF.

The chain employs TRBV30 and TRBJ2-7; a possible D gene is TRBD1 (5 bases). This CDR3 has 14 residues. The V and J ends lost 3 bases and 0 bases respectively, with 12 bases between them. CDR1 GTSNPN and CDR2 SVGIG come from the germline V gene (reference sequence). The CDR3 nucleotides read TGTGCCTGGAGAGTGGGGCAGCTCTCCTACGAGCAGTACTTC. This sequence encodes CAWRVGQLSYEQYF.

The chain has TRBV6-4 and TRBJ2-3; 8 bases line up with TRBD2. CDR3 length: 15 amino acids. Germline CDR1 MRHNA, CDR2 SNTAGT. V lost 3 bases and J lost 6; bases outside the gene matches: 8. CDR3 nucleotides: TGTGCCAGCAGTGAAGTGGCTAGCGGGCGGGATACGCAGTATTTT. It yields the protein CASSEVASGRDTQYF.

This clone is a singleton in its sample. The chain couples TRBV7-9 to TRBJ2-5, with a tentative D call TRBD1 (6 bases). The DNA end favors TRBJ2-7, so the J call may be wrong. Germline CDR1 SEHNR, CDR2 FQNEAQ (reference sequence). The CDR3 length is 14 residues. The CDR3 DNA reads TGTGCCAGCAGCTTAGCGGCCGGGACACACGAGCAGTACTTC. Its translation is CASSLAAGTHEQYF.

The rearrangement joins TRBV10-1 to TRBJ2-7; 9 bases align to TRBD1. In germline, CDR1 is WNHNN, CDR2 SYGVQD (reference sequence). The CDR3 has 16 residues. J gave up 6 bases and V 6 bases, and 15 bases lay outside the gene matches. CDR3: CASSREVGQGLCEQYF. DNA of the CDR3: TGCGCCAGCAGCCGAGAGGTGGGACAGGGCTTATGCGAGCAGTACTTC.

The DNA for the CDR3 is TGTGCCAGCAGTGACTCGGCGGGAGGGCCGTCCGAGCAGTACTTC. Translation gives CASSDSAGGPSEQYF. The genes are TRBV6-4 and TRBJ2-7; TRBD2 matches at 9 bases. The J segment lost 6 bases and the V segment lost 0 bases, leaving 6 bases of the junction unmatched. Per germline, CDR1 MRHNA and CDR2 SNTAGT. This CDR3 comprises 15 residues.

V is TRBV19 and J is TRBJ2-1, with TRBD2 matching over 9 bases. The CDR3 is 18 residues long. Looked up from germline, CDR1 is LNHDA and CDR2 is SQIVND (reference sequence). Trimming took 6 bases from V and 0 from J; bases not matched to a gene: 12. This CDR3 is CASRKGRLAGSSYNEQFF. DNA for the CDR3: TGTGCCAGTAGGAAGGGTAGGCTAGCGGGAAGCTCCTACAATGAGCAGTTCTTC.